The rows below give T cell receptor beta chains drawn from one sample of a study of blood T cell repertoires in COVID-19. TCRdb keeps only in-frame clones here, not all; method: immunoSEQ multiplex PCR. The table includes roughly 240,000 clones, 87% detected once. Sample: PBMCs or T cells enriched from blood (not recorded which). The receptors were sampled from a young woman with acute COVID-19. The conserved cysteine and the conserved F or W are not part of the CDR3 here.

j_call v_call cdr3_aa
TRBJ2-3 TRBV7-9 ASSQGASTYTQY
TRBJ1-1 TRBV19 ASSGLQGTLTEAF
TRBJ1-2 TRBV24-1 ATSDLGGNNYGYT
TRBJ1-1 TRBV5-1 ASSLEQGNIEAF
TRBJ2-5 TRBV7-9 ASSLSSGGQETQY
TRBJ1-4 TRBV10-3 AISDLGTQNEKLF
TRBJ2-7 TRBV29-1 SALRDYEQY
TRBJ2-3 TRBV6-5 ASSYFGDRAQY
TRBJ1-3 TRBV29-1 SVRLVSGNTIY
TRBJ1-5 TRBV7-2 ASSAQPPGSIGQPQH
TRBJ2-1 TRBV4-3 ASSQDRLAGGSYNEQF
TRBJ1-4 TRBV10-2 ASSARQGANEKLF
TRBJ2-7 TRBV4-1 ASSQEGTGRPYEQY
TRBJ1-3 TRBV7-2 ASGPTGSDTIY
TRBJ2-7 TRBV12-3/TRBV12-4 ASNYGFSYEQY
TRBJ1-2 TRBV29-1 SVGGDYGYT
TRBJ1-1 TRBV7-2 ASIISRGLRTEAF
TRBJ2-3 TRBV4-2 ASSQETSGGSSTDTQY
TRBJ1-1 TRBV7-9 ASSPQGLGAF
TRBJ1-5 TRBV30 AWETGKDQPQH
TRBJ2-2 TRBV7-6 ASRVNKQDPNTGELF
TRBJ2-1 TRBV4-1 ASSPTASGAYNEQF
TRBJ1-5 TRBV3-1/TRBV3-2 ASSQGGLPSQH
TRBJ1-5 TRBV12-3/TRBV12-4 ASSFQGDQPQH
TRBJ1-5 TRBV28 ASSLDSPGNQPQH
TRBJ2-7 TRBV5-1 ASSLEPERIPYEQY
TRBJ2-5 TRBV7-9 ASSSGDPGRQTQY
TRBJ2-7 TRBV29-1 SVVTDSYEQY
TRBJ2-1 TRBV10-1 ATSPGLAGGDEQF
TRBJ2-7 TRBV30 AWKESSYEQY
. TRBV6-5 ASSPRTGANIQY
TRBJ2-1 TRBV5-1 ASSLAEVSGSYNEQF
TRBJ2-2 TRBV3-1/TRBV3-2 ASRKDQGGAGELF
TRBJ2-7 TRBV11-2 ASSLTSDNRYEQY
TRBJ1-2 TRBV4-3 ASSQGAFNYGYT
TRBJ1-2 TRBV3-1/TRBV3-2 ASSLPGSNQNYGYT
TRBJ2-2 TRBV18 ASSVIPGTGGYTGELF
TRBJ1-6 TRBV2 ASSETGTYNSPLH
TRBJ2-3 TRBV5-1 ASSEGLAGDRDTQY
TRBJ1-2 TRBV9 ASSTGTGSNYGYT
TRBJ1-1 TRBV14 ASSQEYSLNTEAF
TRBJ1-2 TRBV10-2 ASSEDTFYYGYT
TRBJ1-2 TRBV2 ASSLGQGAFASYGYT
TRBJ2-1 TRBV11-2 ASSLDLSRWGGKQYNEQF
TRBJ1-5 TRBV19 ASRRGQTYSNQPQH